Listed below are T cell receptor beta chains from one sample, sequenced in a study of blood T cell repertoires in COVID-19. Clones were sequenced by immunoSEQ multiplex PCR, and TCRdb holds only the in-frame ones, with some missing. The sample lists nearly 95,000 clones, approximately 87% occurring once. What was sequenced was peripheral blood. All receptors derive from a human donor with acute or convalescent COVID-19. The donor label of this sample is uncertain. The CDR3 runs from the conserved cysteine through the conserved F or W. The order of the fields is CDR3 DNA, CDR3 protein, CDR3 length, J gene, V gene, clone size, D gene. The D gene is left open where the match is weak. For some rows the clone size is stated as once, few or many, or as a class when expanded; others skip it.

CDR3 DNA: TGTGCCAGCAGGGGGACAGGGGGCGAGACCCAGTACTTC; CDR3 protein: CASRGTGGETQYF; CDR3 length: 13; J gene: TRBJ2-5; V gene: TRBV2; clone size: few; D gene: TRBD1
CDR3 DNA: TGTGAGGGGACAGACTCAAGCAATCAGCCCCAGCATTTT; CDR3 protein: CEGTDSSNQPQHF; CDR3 length: 13; J gene: TRBJ1-5; V gene: TRBV24-1; clone size: .; D gene: TRBD1
CDR3 DNA: TGTGCCAGCAGTGAAGACAGGGGGATAGGGGAGCAGTACTTC; CDR3 protein: CASSEDRGIGEQYF; CDR3 length: 14; J gene: TRBJ2-7; V gene: TRBV6-1; clone size: .; D gene: TRBD1
CDR3 DNA: TGTGCCACCAGAAGAACCCAGGGGGCTGAAGCTTTCTTT; CDR3 protein: CATRRTQGAEAFF; CDR3 length: 13; J gene: TRBJ1-1; V gene: TRBV15; clone size: .; D gene: TRBD1
CDR3 DNA: TGTGCCAGCAGTTTACCGTCGGGGGGCAATCAGCCCCAGCATTTT; CDR3 protein: CASSLPSGGNQPQHF; CDR3 length: 15; J gene: TRBJ1-5; V gene: TRBV28; clone size: .; D gene: .
CDR3 DNA: TGCGCCAGCAGCTTGGGGCACTACGAGCAGTACTTC; CDR3 protein: CASSLGHYEQYF; CDR3 length: 12; J gene: TRBJ2-7; V gene: TRBV5-1; clone size: .; D gene: .
CDR3 DNA: TGTGCCAGCAGGCAGGGGGCGGCTAATGAAAAACTGTTTTTT; CDR3 protein: CASRQGAANEKLFF; CDR3 length: 14; J gene: TRBJ1-4; V gene: TRBV7-8; clone size: .; D gene: TRBD1
CDR3 DNA: TGTGCCAGCAGCTTAGCAGGGAGAAGGTCCTACGAGCAGTACTTC; CDR3 protein: CASSLAGRRSYEQYF; CDR3 length: 15; J gene: TRBJ2-7; V gene: TRBV7-4; clone size: .; D gene: .
CDR3 DNA: TGTGCCAGCAGCACAGGGGGCGGTACTGACATTCAGTACTTC; CDR3 protein: CASSTGGGTDIQYF; CDR3 length: 14; J gene: TRBJ2-4; V gene: TRBV6-2/TRBV6-3; clone size: .; D gene: TRBD1
CDR3 DNA: TGTGCCAGCAGCGTAGGGACAGGGATCGAGCAGTACTTC; CDR3 protein: CASSVGTGIEQYF; CDR3 length: 13; J gene: TRBJ2-7; V gene: TRBV9; clone size: .; D gene: TRBD1
CDR3 DNA: TGTGCCAGCAGCCGTTTCGGGACAGGGGGGGAAAAACTGTTTTTT; CDR3 protein: CASSRFGTGGEKLFF; CDR3 length: 15; J gene: TRBJ1-4; V gene: TRBV14; clone size: once; D gene: TRBD1
CDR3 DNA: TGTGCCAGCAGCCAAAACAGGGGAGGCAATCAGCCCCAGCATTTT; CDR3 protein: CASSQNRGGNQPQHF; CDR3 length: 15; J gene: TRBJ1-5; V gene: TRBV6-5; clone size: few; D gene: TRBD1
CDR3 DNA: TGTGCCAGCAGCCCCACCCCGACAACCCTCTATGGCTACACCTTC; CDR3 protein: CASSPTPTTLYGYTF; CDR3 length: 15; J gene: TRBJ1-2; V gene: TRBV7-2; clone size: .; D gene: .
CDR3 DNA: TGTGCCAGCAGTTACCCTTCCTCCTCTTCTAGCGGGGGGTACCAAGAGACCCAGTACTTC; CDR3 protein: CASSYPSSSSSGGYQETQYF; CDR3 length: 20; J gene: TRBJ2-5; V gene: TRBV6-2/TRBV6-3; clone size: .; D gene: TRBD2
CDR3 DNA: TGTGCCAGCAGCAAATACCGGGGACTAGCGGGGGGGAACAATGAGCAGTTCTTC; CDR3 protein: CASSKYRGLAGGNNEQFF; CDR3 length: 18; J gene: TRBJ2-1; V gene: TRBV4-2; clone size: .; D gene: TRBD2
CDR3 DNA: TGTGCCAGTAGTATTTCGTGGGACACCTACTACGAGCAGTACTTC; CDR3 protein: CASSISWDTYYEQYF; CDR3 length: 15; J gene: TRBJ2-7; V gene: TRBV19; clone size: .; D gene: .